These T cell receptor beta chains were read from a single sample in a study of Graves' ophthalmopathy and Graves' hyperthyroidism. TCRdb redid the calling of the multiplex PCR reads with MiXCR, one entry per CDR3 protein. The table records 1 million to 1.3 million distinct CDR3 sequences, about 40% of them present only once. The sample taken for sequencing was peripheral blood or thyroid tissue (not recorded which). These receptor sequences come from an adult man with Graves' hyperthyroidism. The CDR3 runs from the conserved cysteine through the conserved F or W. A D gene is named only where the DNA matches it firmly. Some rows have no size entry. The others give once, few or many, or a class for an expanded clone.

len: 14
abundance: NA
v_gene: TRBV29-1
j_gene: TRBJ2-3
d_gene: NA
CDR3aa: CSSKSTGATDTQYF
CDR3nt: TGCAGCTCCAAATCCACTGGGGCCACAGATACGCAGTATTTT

len: 13
abundance: few
v_gene: TRBV24-1
j_gene: TRBJ1-1
d_gene: NA
CDR3aa: CATSDPANTEAFF
CDR3nt: TGTGCCACCAGTGATCCAGCGAACACTGAAGCTTTCTTT

len: 14
abundance: many
v_gene: TRBV7-9
j_gene: TRBJ2-5
d_gene: NA
CDR3aa: CASSLPGVQETQYF
CDR3nt: TGTGCCAGCAGCTTACCGGGAGTACAAGAGACCCAGTACTTC

len: 16
abundance: many
v_gene: TRBV19
j_gene: TRBJ1-5
d_gene: NA
CDR3aa: CASEWGQARSNQPQHF
CDR3nt: TGTGCCAGCGAGTGGGGGCAAGCACGGAGCAATCAGCCCCAGCATTTT

len: 13
abundance: NA
v_gene: TRBV5-1
j_gene: TRBJ2-7
d_gene: NA
CDR3aa: CASRAGPGYEQYF
CDR3nt: TGCGCCAGCAGGGCCGGGCCGGGTTACGAGCAGTACTTC

len: 15
abundance: NA
v_gene: TRBV4-3
j_gene: TRBJ1-5
d_gene: TRBD1
CDR3aa: CASSQQGQHYQPQHF
CDR3nt: TGCGCCAGCAGCCAACAGGGACAGCACTATCAGCCCCAGCATTTT

len: 11
abundance: NA
v_gene: TRBV29-1
j_gene: TRBJ2-3
d_gene: NA
CDR3aa: CSAPQGDTQYF
CDR3nt: TGCAGCGCCCCTCAGGGGGATACGCAGTATTTT

len: 16
abundance: few
v_gene: TRBV27
j_gene: TRBJ2-5
d_gene: NA
CDR3aa: CASRATRGEVEETQYF
CDR3nt: TGTGCCAGCAGAGCGACCAGGGGAGAGGTAGAAGAGACCCAGTACTTC

len: 13
abundance: many
v_gene: TRBV7-9
j_gene: TRBJ2-7
d_gene: NA
CDR3aa: CASSLNARDEQYF
CDR3nt: TGTGCCAGCAGCTTAAACGCGCGGGATGAGCAGTACTTC

len: 13
abundance: few
v_gene: TRBV5-5
j_gene: TRBJ1-2
d_gene: NA
CDR3aa: CATVRPPNYGYTF
CDR3nt: TGTGCCACCGTAAGACCTCCTAACTATGGCTACACCTTC

len: 11
abundance: NA
v_gene: TRBV2
j_gene: TRBJ1-2
d_gene: NA
CDR3aa: CASEPNSGNTF
CDR3nt: TGTGCCAGCGAACCGAACTCTGGAAACACCTTC

len: 17
abundance: NA
v_gene: TRBV9
j_gene: TRBJ2-2
d_gene: NA
CDR3aa: CASSAGRMGSNTGELFF
CDR3nt: TGTGCCAGCAGCGCTGGCAGGATGGGTTCGAACACCGGGGAGCTGTTTTTT

len: 14
abundance: NA
v_gene: TRBV20-1
j_gene: TRBJ1-1
d_gene: TRBD1
CDR3aa: CSASGGQGNTEAFF
CDR3nt: TGCAGTGCTAGCGGGGGACAGGGGAACACTGAAGCTTTCTTT

len: 16
abundance: NA
v_gene: TRBV29-1
j_gene: TRBJ2-5
d_gene: TRBD2
CDR3aa: CSVDGLAGGGLETQYF
CDR3nt: TGCAGCGTTGACGGCTTGGCGGGAGGGGGGCTGGAGACCCAGTACTTC

len: 18
abundance: few
v_gene: TRBV24-1
j_gene: TRBJ2-7
d_gene: TRBD2
CDR3aa: CATSERSGRGPDDYEQYF
CDR3nt: TGTGCCACCAGTGAAAGGAGCGGGAGGGGCCCTGATGACTACGAGCAGTACTTC

len: 11
abundance: NA
v_gene: TRBV11-2
j_gene: TRBJ2-5
d_gene: NA
CDR3aa: CASSAGQTQYF
CDR3nt: TGTGCCAGCAGCGCGGGACAGACCCAGTACTTC

len: 13
abundance: NA
v_gene: TRBV15
j_gene: TRBJ1-2
d_gene: TRBD1
CDR3aa: CATSSGTGYGYTF
CDR3nt: TGTGCCACCAGCAGCGGGACAGGGTATGGCTACACCTTC

len: 11
abundance: many
v_gene: TRBV12-3/TRBV12-4
j_gene: TRBJ2-7
d_gene: NA
CDR3aa: CASMGSYEQYF
CDR3nt: TGTGCCAGCATGGGGAGCTACGAGCAGTACTTC

len: 14
abundance: few
v_gene: TRBV10-3
j_gene: TRBJ2-7
d_gene: TRBD1
CDR3aa: CASSRDRGLHEQYF
CDR3nt: TGTGCCAGCAGTAGGGACAGGGGGCTCCACGAGCAGTACTTC

len: 13
abundance: few
v_gene: TRBV7-8
j_gene: TRBJ1-5
d_gene: NA
CDR3aa: CASSLARTQPQHF
CDR3nt: TGTGCCAGCAGCTTAGCTCGAACACAGCCCCAGCATTTT

len: 15
abundance: many
v_gene: TRBV29-1
j_gene: TRBJ1-4
d_gene: TRBD1
CDR3aa: CSVGKQGELNEKLFF
CDR3nt: TGCAGCGTAGGGAAACAGGGGGAACTTAATGAAAAACTGTTTTTT

len: 15
abundance: NA
v_gene: TRBV3-1
j_gene: TRBJ1-4
d_gene: NA
CDR3aa: CASSQTTAYNEKLFF
CDR3nt: TGTGCCAGCAGCCAGACGACCGCTTATAATGAAAAACTGTTTTTT

len: 14
abundance: NA
v_gene: TRBV10-3
j_gene: TRBJ2-7
d_gene: NA
CDR3aa: CAISASGQNYEQYF
CDR3nt: TGTGCCATCAGTGCCTCCGGACAGAACTACGAGCAGTACTTC

len: 15
abundance: NA
v_gene: TRBV28
j_gene: TRBJ1-2
d_gene: NA
CDR3aa: CASSFLGSHNYGYTF
CDR3nt: TGTGCCAGCAGTTTCTTGGGGAGTCATAACTATGGCTACACCTTC

len: 14
abundance: few
v_gene: TRBV14
j_gene: TRBJ1-2
d_gene: NA
CDR3aa: CASSRRWGHYGYTF
CDR3nt: TGTGCCAGCAGCCGGCGTTGGGGTCACTATGGCTACACCTTC

len: 13
abundance: NA
v_gene: TRBV29-1
j_gene: TRBJ1-2
d_gene: NA
CDR3aa: CSSEDLSIGGYTF
CDR3nt: TGCAGCAGTGAGGACCTGAGTATCGGGGGCTACACCTTC

len: 15
abundance: many
v_gene: TRBV29-1
j_gene: TRBJ2-7
d_gene: TRBD1
CDR3aa: CSAVGQEYFTYEQYF
CDR3nt: TGCAGCGCGGTGGGACAGGAGTACTTTACCTACGAGCAGTACTTC

len: 14
abundance: many
v_gene: TRBV7-2
j_gene: TRBJ2-5
d_gene: TRBD1
CDR3aa: CASSHGQDQETQYF
CDR3nt: TGTGCCAGCAGCCACGGACAGGATCAAGAGACCCAGTACTTC

len: 14
abundance: NA
v_gene: TRBV4-3
j_gene: TRBJ2-2
d_gene: NA
CDR3aa: CASSQGPRQQELFF
CDR3nt: TGCGCCAGCAGCCAAGGACCCCGACAGCAGGAGCTGTTTTTT

len: 14
abundance: NA
v_gene: TRBV5-8
j_gene: TRBJ2-2
d_gene: NA
CDR3aa: CASRPTTGTGELFF
CDR3nt: TGTGCCAGCAGGCCTACCACAGGGACCGGGGAGCTGTTTTTT

len: 13
abundance: NA
v_gene: TRBV7-9
j_gene: TRBJ2-5
d_gene: NA
CDR3aa: CASSTGPEETQYF
CDR3nt: TGTGCCAGCAGCACGGGACCAGAAGAGACCCAGTACTTC

len: 17
abundance: few
v_gene: TRBV29-1
j_gene: TRBJ1-3
d_gene: NA
CDR3aa: CSVVMGGPGHGGNTIYF
CDR3nt: TGCAGCGTTGTAATGGGGGGGCCTGGGCATGGTGGAAACACCATATATTTT

len: 15
abundance: NA
v_gene: TRBV7-6
j_gene: TRBJ2-7
d_gene: NA
CDR3aa: CASSLGGTEIYEQYF
CDR3nt: TGTGCCAGCAGCTTAGGGGGGACCGAAATCTACGAGCAGTACTTC